These T cell receptor beta chains were read from a single sample in a study of beta chain features in type 1 diabetes. This table comes from immunoSEQ multiplex PCR, and its TCRdb copy is limited to in-frame clones, with some not included. The sample includes 900,000 or so clones, roughly 15% of them seen just once. The sample was naive CD4+ T cells from blood. Source of these receptors: a young woman in good health. The CDR3 runs from the conserved cysteine through the conserved F or W. Each record gives: D gene, V gene, J gene, clone size, CDR3 length, CDR3 protein, CDR3 DNA. D genes are given only for firm matches. Clone size is not always given. Where it is, it says once, few, many or a class for expanded clones.

NA,TRBV11-2,TRBJ2-1,NA,12,CASSLGMNEQFF,TGTGCCAGCAGCTTGGGGATGAATGAGCAGTTCTTC
NA,TRBV2,TRBJ2-2,few,14,CASSDTVNTGELFF,TGTGCCAGCAGTGACACAGTGAACACCGGGGAGCTGTTTTTT
NA,TRBV9,TRBJ2-1,few,18,CASSVTPLLREPYNEQFF,TGTGCCAGCAGCGTAACCCCACTCCTTCGGGAGCCGTACAATGAGCAGTTCTTC
NA,TRBV18,TRBJ2-7,NA,16,CASSRVMAGASYEQYF,TGTGCCAGCTCACGGGTGATGGCAGGGGCTTCCTACGAGCAGTACTTC
TRBD2,TRBV7-9,TRBJ2-2,few,17,CASRRTSGSLNTGELFF,TGTGCCAGCAGGCGGACTAGCGGGAGTTTAAACACCGGGGAGCTGTTTTTT
TRBD1,TRBV4-2,TRBJ1-5,NA,16,CASSQGDRDSNQPQHF,TGTGCCAGCAGCCAGGGGGACAGAGATAGCAATCAGCCCCAGCATTTT
NA,TRBV6-1,TRBJ1-5,few,13,CASSERGNQPQHF,TGTGCCAGCAGTGAACGGGGAAATCAGCCCCAGCATTTT
NA,TRBV5-1,TRBJ2-1,NA,18,CASSRAGIPGSSYNEQFF,TGCGCCAGCAGCCGGGCGGGGATCCCCGGGAGCTCCTACAATGAGCAGTTCTTC
NA,TRBV7-2,TRBJ1-1,few,12,CASSYWGREAFF,TGTGCCAGCAGTTACTGGGGACGTGAAGCTTTCTTT
NA,TRBV27,TRBJ2-3,NA,15,CASSGLTSLTDTQYF,TGTGCCAGCAGTGGACTAACAAGTCTCACAGATACGCAGTATTTT
TRBD2,TRBV18,TRBJ2-7,few,15,CASSPPGLQLREQYF,TGTGCCAGCTCACCACCGGGACTACAGCTCAGGGAGCAGTACTTC
NA,TRBV7-9,TRBJ2-3,few,13,CASTDHSTDTQYF,TGTGCCAGCACCGACCATAGCACAGATACGCAGTATTTT
TRBD1,TRBV10-3,TRBJ2-3,NA,13,CAFRDSSTDTQYF,TGTGCCTTCCGGGACAGTAGCACAGATACGCAGTATTTT
TRBD2,TRBV4-2,TRBJ2-2,NA,18,CASSQLPGLAGSTGELFF,TGTGCCAGCAGCCAATTACCGGGACTAGCGGGGAGTACCGGGGAGCTGTTTTTT
TRBD1,TRBV6-5,TRBJ1-2,NA,15,CASSYSDRGLHGYTF,TGTGCCAGCAGTTACTCAGACAGGGGGCTTCATGGCTACACCTTC
NA,TRBV5-4,TRBJ2-5,NA,14,CASSLADNRASQYF,TGTGCCAGCAGCTTGGCCGACAACAGGGCCAGCCAGTACTTC
TRBD2,TRBV5-8,TRBJ2-5,few,15,CASSQRGRIQETQYF,TGTGCCAGCAGCCAGCGGGGGCGAATCCAAGAGACCCAGTACTTC
NA,TRBV18,TRBJ1-3,NA,13,CASSPSTGNTIYF,TGTGCCAGCTCACCATCAACTGGAAACACCATATATTTT
NA,TRBV21-1,TRBJ2-5,NA,18,CASSKRSRAGHPQETQYF,TGTGCCAGCAGCAAACGCAGCCGAGCGGGGCATCCTCAAGAGACCCAGTACTTC
NA,TRBV19,TRBJ1-4,NA,12,CASSHRNEKLFF,TGTGCCAGTAGCCATAGGAATGAAAAACTGTTTTTT
TRBD1,TRBV9,TRBJ1-3,few,16,CASSPSGTGPGNTIYF,TGTGCCAGCAGCCCCAGCGGGACAGGGCCTGGAAACACCATATATTTT
NA,TRBV5-4,TRBJ2-7,NA,13,CASSSRGVYEQYF,TGTGCCAGCAGCTCCAGAGGGGTCTACGAGCAGTACTTC
NA,TRBV7-2,TRBJ2-7,few,14,CASSLGAITYEQYF,TGTGCCAGCAGCTTGGGAGCGATCACCTACGAGCAGTACTTC
NA,TRBV15,TRBJ1-1,few,15,CATSRGGIGDTEAFF,TGTGCCACCAGCAGAGGAGGGATTGGGGACACTGAAGCTTTCTTT